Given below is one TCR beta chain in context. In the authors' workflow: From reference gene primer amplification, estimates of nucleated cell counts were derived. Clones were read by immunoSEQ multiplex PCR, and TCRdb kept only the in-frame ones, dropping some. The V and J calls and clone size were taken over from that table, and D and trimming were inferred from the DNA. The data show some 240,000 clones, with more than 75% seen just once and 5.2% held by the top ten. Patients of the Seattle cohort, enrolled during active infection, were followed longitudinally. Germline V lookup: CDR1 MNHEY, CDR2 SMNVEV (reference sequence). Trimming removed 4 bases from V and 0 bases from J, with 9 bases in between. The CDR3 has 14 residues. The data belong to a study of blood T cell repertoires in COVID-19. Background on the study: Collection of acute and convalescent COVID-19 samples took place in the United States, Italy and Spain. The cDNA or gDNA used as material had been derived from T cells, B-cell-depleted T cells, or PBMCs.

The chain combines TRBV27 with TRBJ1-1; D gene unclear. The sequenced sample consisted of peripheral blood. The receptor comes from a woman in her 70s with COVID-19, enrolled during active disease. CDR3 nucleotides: TGTGCCAGCAGTTGGAGTTTCATGAACACTGAAGCTTTCTTT. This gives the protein CASSWSFMNTEAFF.